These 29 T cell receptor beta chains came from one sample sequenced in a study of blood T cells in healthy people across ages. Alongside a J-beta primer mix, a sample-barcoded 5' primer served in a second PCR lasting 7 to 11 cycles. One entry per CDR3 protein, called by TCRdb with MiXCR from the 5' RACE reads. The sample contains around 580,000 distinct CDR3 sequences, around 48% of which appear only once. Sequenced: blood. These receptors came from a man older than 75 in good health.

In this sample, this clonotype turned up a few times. As DNA, the CDR3 is TGTGCCAGCAGCGTTGGGACTAGCGTCGCCTACGAGCAGTACTTC. Its protein product is CASSVGTSVAYEQYF. The chain employs TRBV9 and TRBJ2-7, with TRBD2 identical over 10 bases. CDR3 length equals 15 residues. Looked up from germline, CDR1 is SGDLS and CDR2 is YYNGEE. The V gene end was trimmed by 2 bases and the J gene end by 2 bases; junction bases not matched to a gene: 4.

In nucleotides, the CDR3 is TGCAGTGGCAGGACAGAAGCTTCGGCCGAGCAGTACTTC. Protein product: CSGRTEASAEQYF. The rearrangement links TRBV20-1 to TRBJ2-7, with D perhaps matching TRBD1 (6 bases). The CDR3 is 13 amino acids. CDR1 is DFQATT, CDR2 SNEGSKA, per germline (reference sequence). The V end lost 7 bases, the J end lost 6 bases, and 19 bases lay between the germline ends.

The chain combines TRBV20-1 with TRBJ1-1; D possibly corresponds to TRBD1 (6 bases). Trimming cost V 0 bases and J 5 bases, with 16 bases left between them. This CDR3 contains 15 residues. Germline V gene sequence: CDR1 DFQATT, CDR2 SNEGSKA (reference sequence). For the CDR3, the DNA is TGCAGTGCTAGAGACCAAAGGGGGAGCGGGACTGAAGCTTTCTTT. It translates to CSARDQRGSGTEAFF.

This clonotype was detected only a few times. In DNA form, the CDR3 reads TGCAGCGTTGGAACAGGGGAAGCTTTCTTT. Protein product: CSVGTGEAFF. The chain has TRBV29-1 and TRBJ1-1; tentative D call: TRBD1 (6 bases). This CDR3 spans 10 amino acids. CDR1 SQVTM and CDR2 ANQGSEA come from the germline V gene. The germline V and J ends were trimmed by 4 bases and 8 bases, with 8 bases remaining between them.

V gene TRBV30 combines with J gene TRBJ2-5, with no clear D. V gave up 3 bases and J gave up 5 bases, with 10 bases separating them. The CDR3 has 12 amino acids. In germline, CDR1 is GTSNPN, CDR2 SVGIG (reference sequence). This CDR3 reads CAWSPAVETQYF. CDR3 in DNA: TGTGCCTGGAGCCCGGCGGTCGAGACCCAGTACTTC. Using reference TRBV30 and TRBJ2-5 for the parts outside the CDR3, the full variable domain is SQTIHQWPATLVQPVGSPLSLECTVEGTSNPNLYWYRQAAGRGLQLLFYSVGIGQISSEVPQNLSASRPQDRQFILSSKKLLLSDSGFYLCAWSPAVETQYFGPGTRLLVL.

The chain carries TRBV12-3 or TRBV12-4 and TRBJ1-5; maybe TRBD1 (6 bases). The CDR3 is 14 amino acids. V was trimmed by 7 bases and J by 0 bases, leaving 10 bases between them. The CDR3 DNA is TGTGCCAGCACCGAAGGGGGTAGCAATCAGCCCCAGCATTTT. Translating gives CASTEGGSNQPQHF.

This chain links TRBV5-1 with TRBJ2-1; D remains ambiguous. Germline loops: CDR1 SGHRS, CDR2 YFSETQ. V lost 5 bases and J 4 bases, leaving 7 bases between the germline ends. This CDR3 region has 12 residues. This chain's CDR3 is CASRLGYNEQFF. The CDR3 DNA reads TGCGCCAGCAGGCTCGGGTACAATGAGCAGTTCTTC.

The CDR3 region is CASRYQGADTEAFF. The CDR3 DNA sequence: TGTGCCAGCAGGTACCAGGGGGCTGACACTGAAGCTTTCTTT. The chain combines TRBV6-5 with TRBJ1-1; TRBD1 matches at 8 bases. Trimming cost V 6 bases and J 3 bases; bases outside gene matches: 6. The CDR3 runs 14 residues. Germline assignment: CDR1 MNHEY and CDR2 SVGAGI.

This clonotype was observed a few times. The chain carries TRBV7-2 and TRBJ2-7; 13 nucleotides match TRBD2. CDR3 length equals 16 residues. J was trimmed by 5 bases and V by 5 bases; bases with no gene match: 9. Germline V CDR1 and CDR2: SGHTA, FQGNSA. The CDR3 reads CASSNPRTSGSHEQYF. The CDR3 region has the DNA TGTGCCAGCAGCAACCCCAGGACTAGCGGGAGTCACGAGCAGTACTTC.

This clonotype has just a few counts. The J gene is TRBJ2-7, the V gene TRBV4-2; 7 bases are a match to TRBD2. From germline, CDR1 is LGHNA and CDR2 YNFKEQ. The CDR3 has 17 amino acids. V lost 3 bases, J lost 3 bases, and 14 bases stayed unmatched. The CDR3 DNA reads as TGTGCCAGCAGCCAGAGTGGGCGGCGCGGGAGTCTCTACGAGCAGTACTTC. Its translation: CASSQSGRRGSLYEQYF.

The CDR3 sequence is CASSAGRPTDTQYF. CDR3 coding DNA: TGTGCCAGCAGCGCCGGACGGCCCACAGATACGCAGTATTTT. This chain uses TRBV28 with TRBJ2-3; D is uncertain. The CDR3 is 14 amino acids. Trimming left V 6 bases short and J 2 bases short, with 12 bases between. Per the germline V gene, CDR1 is MDHEN and CDR2 is SYDVKM.

CDR3 sequence: CASSMGRGPYNEQFF. The CDR3 DNA sequence: TGTGCCAGTAGTATGGGCAGGGGGCCCTACAATGAGCAGTTCTTC. This chain joins TRBV19 and TRBJ2-1; 8 bases map to TRBD1. The V segment lost 3 bases and the J segment 2 bases; nucleotides outside the gene matches: 3. The germline gives CDR1 LNHDA, CDR2 SQIVND (reference sequence). The CDR3 has 15 amino acids.

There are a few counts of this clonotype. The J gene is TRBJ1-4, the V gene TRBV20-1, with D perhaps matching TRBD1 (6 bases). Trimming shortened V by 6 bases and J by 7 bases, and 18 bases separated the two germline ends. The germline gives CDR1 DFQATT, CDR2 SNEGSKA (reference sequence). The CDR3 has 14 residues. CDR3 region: CSARLGGAGEKLFF. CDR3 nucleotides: TGCAGTGCCCGCCTAGGGGGTGCCGGTGAAAAACTGTTTTTT.

The CDR3 DNA is TGCAGTGCTAGGGTGGCCGAAGCTTTCTTT. Its protein product is CSARVAEAFF. This chain connects TRBV20-1 to TRBJ1-1, with no clear D. The germline V gene has CDR1 DFQATT and CDR2 SNEGSKA (reference sequence). This CDR3 is 10 amino acids long. Trimming took 3 bases from V and 8 from J, leaving 7 bases between them.

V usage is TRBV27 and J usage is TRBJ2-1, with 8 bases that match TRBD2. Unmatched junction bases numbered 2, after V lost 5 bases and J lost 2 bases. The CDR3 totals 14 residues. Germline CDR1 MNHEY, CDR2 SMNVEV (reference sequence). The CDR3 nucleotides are TGTGCCAGCAGTGGGGGACTAGCCTACAATGAGCAGTTCTTC. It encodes CASSGGLAYNEQFF.

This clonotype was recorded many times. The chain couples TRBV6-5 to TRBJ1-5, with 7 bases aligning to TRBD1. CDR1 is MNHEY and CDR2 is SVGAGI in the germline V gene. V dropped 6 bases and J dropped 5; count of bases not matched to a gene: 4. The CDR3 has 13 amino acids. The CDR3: CASSTGVDQPQHF. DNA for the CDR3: TGTGCCAGCAGCACAGGGGTGGATCAGCCCCAGCATTTT.

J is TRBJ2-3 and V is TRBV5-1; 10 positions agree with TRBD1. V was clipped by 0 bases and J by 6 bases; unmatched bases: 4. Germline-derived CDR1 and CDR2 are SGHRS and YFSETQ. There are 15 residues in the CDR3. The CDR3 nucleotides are TGCGCCAGCAGCTTGGCGAGGGACAGGGGCGATACGCAGTATTTT. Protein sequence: CASSLARDRGDTQYF.

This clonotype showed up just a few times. CDR3 bases: TGTGCCAGCAGTTTCCGGGGAGGAAGTAATTCACCCCTCCACTTT. Translating it yields CASSFRGGSNSPLHF. The V and J genes are TRBV27 and TRBJ1-6, with D hard to call. CDR1 MNHEY and CDR2 SMNVEV come from the germline V gene (reference sequence). V gave up 3 bases and J gave up 6 bases, with 12 bases separating them. The CDR3 is 15 residues long.

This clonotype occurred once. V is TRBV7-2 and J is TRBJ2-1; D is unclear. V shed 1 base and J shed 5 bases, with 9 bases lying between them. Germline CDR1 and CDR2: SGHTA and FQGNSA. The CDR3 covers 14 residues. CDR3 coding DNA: TGTGCCAGCAGCTTAGGGAACAGCCACAATGAGCAGTTCTTC. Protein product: CASSLGNSHNEQFF.

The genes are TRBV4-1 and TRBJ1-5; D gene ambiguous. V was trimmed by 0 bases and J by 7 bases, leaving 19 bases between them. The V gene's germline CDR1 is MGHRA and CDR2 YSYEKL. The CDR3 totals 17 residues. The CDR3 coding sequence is TGCGCCAGCAGCCAAGAATCCGGACCCGGGATATCGCAGCCCCAGCATTTT. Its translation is CASSQESGPGISQPQHF.

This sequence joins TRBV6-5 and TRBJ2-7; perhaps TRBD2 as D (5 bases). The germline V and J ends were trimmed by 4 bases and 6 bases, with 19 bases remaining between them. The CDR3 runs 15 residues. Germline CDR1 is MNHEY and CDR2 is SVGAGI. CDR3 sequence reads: CASSSTWPLAGEQYF. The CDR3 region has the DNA TGTGCCAGCAGTTCCACCTGGCCTCTAGCTGGCGAGCAGTACTTC.

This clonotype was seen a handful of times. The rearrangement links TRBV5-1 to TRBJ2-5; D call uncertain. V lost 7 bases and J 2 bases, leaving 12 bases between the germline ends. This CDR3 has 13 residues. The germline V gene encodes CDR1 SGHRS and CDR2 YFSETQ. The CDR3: CASAGVRQETQYF. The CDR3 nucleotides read TGCGCCAGCGCTGGAGTAAGACAAGAGACCCAGTACTTC.

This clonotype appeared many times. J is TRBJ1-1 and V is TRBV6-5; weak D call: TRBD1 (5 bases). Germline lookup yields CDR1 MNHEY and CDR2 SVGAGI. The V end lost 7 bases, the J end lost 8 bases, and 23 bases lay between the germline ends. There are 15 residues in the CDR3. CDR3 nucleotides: TGTGCCAGCACCAAGTCCGGGACTCCCACCGGGGAAGCTTTCTTT. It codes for CASTKSGTPTGEAFF.

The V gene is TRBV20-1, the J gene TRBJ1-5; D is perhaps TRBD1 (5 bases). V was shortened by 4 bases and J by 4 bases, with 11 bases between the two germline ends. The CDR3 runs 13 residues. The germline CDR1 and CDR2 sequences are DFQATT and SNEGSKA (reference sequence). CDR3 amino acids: CSAKPRANQPQHF. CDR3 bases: TGCAGTGCTAAACCCAGGGCAAATCAGCCCCAGCATTTT.

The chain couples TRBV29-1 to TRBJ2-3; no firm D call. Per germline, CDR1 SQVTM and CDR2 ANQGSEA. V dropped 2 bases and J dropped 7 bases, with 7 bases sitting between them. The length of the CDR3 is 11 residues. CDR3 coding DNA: TGCAGCGTTGAAACAGCAAATACGCAGTATTTT. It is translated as CSVETANTQYF.

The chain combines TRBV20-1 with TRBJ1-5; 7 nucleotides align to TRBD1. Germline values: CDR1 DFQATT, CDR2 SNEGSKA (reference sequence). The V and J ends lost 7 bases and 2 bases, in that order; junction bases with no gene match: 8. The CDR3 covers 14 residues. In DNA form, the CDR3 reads TGCAGTGTAACTGACAGGGCGGGCAATCAGCCCCAGCATTTT. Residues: CSVTDRAGNQPQHF.

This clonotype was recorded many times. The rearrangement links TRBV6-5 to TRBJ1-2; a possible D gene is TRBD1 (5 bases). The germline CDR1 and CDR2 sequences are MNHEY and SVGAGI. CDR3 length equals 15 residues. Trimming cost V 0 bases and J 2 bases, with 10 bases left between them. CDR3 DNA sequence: TGTGCCAGCAGTTACTCGGGCGCAGGGAACTATGGCTACACCTTC. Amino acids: CASSYSGAGNYGYTF.

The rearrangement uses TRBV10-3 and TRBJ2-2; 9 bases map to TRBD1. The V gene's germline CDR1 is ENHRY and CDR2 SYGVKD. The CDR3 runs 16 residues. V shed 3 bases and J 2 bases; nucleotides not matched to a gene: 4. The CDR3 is CAISEGTGPNTGELFF. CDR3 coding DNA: TGTGCCATCAGTGAAGGGACAGGGCCTAACACCGGGGAGCTGTTTTTT.

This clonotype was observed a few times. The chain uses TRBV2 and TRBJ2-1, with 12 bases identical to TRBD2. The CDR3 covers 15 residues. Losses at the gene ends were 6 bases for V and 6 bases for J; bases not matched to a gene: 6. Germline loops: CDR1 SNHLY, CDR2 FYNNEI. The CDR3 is CASSRLAGGFNEQFF. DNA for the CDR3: TGTGCCAGCAGCCGGCTAGCGGGAGGGTTCAATGAGCAGTTCTTC.